These 14 T cell receptor beta chains were all obtained from the same sample, sequenced in a study of cytomegalovirus exposure and HLA in healthy donors. 60 Vbeta and 13 Jbeta primers were used in PCR. Assay: immunoSEQ multiplex PCR; the TCRdb copy retains only in-frame clones and omits some. The sample yields under 300,000 clones, 80% to 85% seen once. Sequencing used PBMCs. These receptors came from a woman in her sixties or seventies in good health and CMV-seropositive.

The chain links TRBV6-1 to TRBJ2-3; a weak D match, TRBD2 (5 bases). The germline V gene has CDR1 MNHNS and CDR2 SASEGT. Trimming removed 8 bases at V and 0 bases at J, with 12 bases between. The CDR3 sequence is 14 residues long. CDR3 bases: TGTGCCAGCCTATGGCGGACTAGCACAGATACGCAGTATTTT. It yields the protein CASLWRTSTDTQYF.

The J gene is TRBJ2-3, the V gene TRBV10-3, with 12 bases identical to TRBD1. The CDR3 totals 15 residues. The germline gives CDR1 ENHRY, CDR2 SYGVKD. V was pared by 6 bases and J by 4 bases, with 5 bases of the junction left unmatched. The CDR3 reads CAISRGTGGSDTQYF. DNA of the CDR3: TGTGCCATCAGCAGAGGGACAGGGGGCTCAGATACGCAGTATTTT.

The gene calls are TRBV5-4 and TRBJ2-1; D possibly corresponds to TRBD2 (6 bases). The V end lost 4 bases, the J end lost 8 bases, and 16 bases lay between the germline ends. The germline V gene encodes CDR1 SGHNT and CDR2 YYREEE (reference sequence). The CDR3 runs to 14 residues. This CDR3 reads CASSAAGRADEQFF. CDR3 bases: TGTGCCAGCAGCGCCGCGGGGCGGGCCGATGAGCAGTTCTTC.

J is TRBJ2-7 and V is TRBV9; 10 positions agree with TRBD2. V dropped 4 bases and J dropped 0; count of bases not matched to a gene: 1. Germline CDR1 reads SGDLS; CDR2 reads YYNGEE. This CDR3 has 14 amino acids. The CDR3 loop reads CASSPSGSSYEQYF. The CDR3 coding sequence is TGTGCCAGCAGCCCTAGCGGGAGCTCCTACGAGCAGTACTTC. Supplemented by reference TRBV9 and TRBJ2-7, the full variable domain reads DSGVTQTPKHLITATGQRVTLRCSPRSGDLSVYWYQQSLDQGLQFLIQYYNGEERAKGNILERFSAQQFPDLHSELNLSSLELGDSALYFCASSPSGSSYEQYFGPGTRLTVT.

This chain links TRBV29-1 with TRBJ2-1, with a tentative D call TRBD1 (6 bases). This CDR3 has 13 residues. The ends were cut back, 6 bases at V and 5 bases at J, with 14 bases in the middle. Germline values: CDR1 SQVTM, CDR2 ANQGSEA. The CDR3 coding sequence is TGCAGCGTGAGTCCGGGACAACACAATGAGCAGTTCTTC. Translation gives CSVSPGQHNEQFF.

The J gene is TRBJ2-3, the V gene TRBV28, with a weak D call TRBD1 (5 bases). The CDR3 contains 14 residues. The V end lost 6 bases, the J end lost 6 bases, and 16 bases lay between the germline ends. Germline V gives CDR1 MDHEN, CDR2 SYDVKM. Written as DNA, the CDR3 is TGTGCCAGCAGCGGACACCCCGAGCCGGATACGCAGTATTTT. Its translation is CASSGHPEPDTQYF.

V is TRBV28 and J is TRBJ2-7, with TRBD1 matching over 10 bases. The junction had 8 bases not matched to a gene; V was cut back by 6 bases and J by 6 bases. The CDR3 spans 14 residues. Germline V CDR1 and CDR2: MDHEN, SYDVKM. In nucleotides, the CDR3 is TGTGCCAGCAGACCCCCCGGGACAGGGGCCGAGCAGTACTTC. Its protein is CASRPPGTGAEQYF.

The chain couples TRBV15 to TRBJ1-1; D perhaps matches TRBD1 (5 bases). CDR1 LNHNV and CDR2 YYDKDF come from the germline V gene (reference sequence). CDR3 length: 15 amino acids. The V end was cut by 0 bases, the J end by 0 bases, with 8 bases between. CDR3 region: CATSRDKGMNTEAFF. CDR3 bases: TGTGCCACCAGCAGAGATAAGGGGATGAACACTGAAGCTTTCTTT.

The chain links TRBV6-5 to TRBJ2-7, with D possibly TRBD1 on 6 matching bases. The CDR3 contains 15 residues. Germline-derived CDR1 and CDR2 are MNHEY and SVGAGI. The germline V and J ends were trimmed by 2 bases and 3 bases, with 14 bases remaining between them. CDR3 residues: CASSYDSTGLYEQYF. The CDR3 DNA reads as TGTGCCAGCAGTTACGACTCGACAGGTCTCTACGAGCAGTACTTC.

This clone was counted between two and nine times. The rearrangement uses TRBV5-4 and TRBJ2-2, with 8 bases fitting TRBD1. Trimming took 5 bases from V and 0 from J; bases not matched to a gene: 3. Germline V gene lookup returns CDR1 SGHNT and CDR2 YYREEE (reference sequence). The CDR3 has 15 residues. In DNA, the CDR3 is TGTGCCAGCAGAGACAGGGGATCGAACACCGGGGAGCTGTTTTTT. Residues: CASRDRGSNTGELFF.

The V call is TRBV9, the J call TRBJ1-4; TRBD1 matches at 9 bases. CDR1 is SGDLS, CDR2 YYNGEE, per germline. J gave up 7 bases and V 3 bases, and 7 bases lay outside the gene matches. The CDR3 covers 15 residues. The CDR3 loop reads CASSGNRGLGEKLFF. The CDR3 DNA sequence: TGTGCCAGCAGCGGTAACAGGGGGCTTGGTGAAAAACTGTTTTTT.

The chain is built from TRBV5-1 and TRBJ1-4, with D hard to call. CDR1 and CDR2 from the germline V gene are SGHRS and YFSETQ. The CDR3 runs to 15 residues. The V end was cut by 7 bases, the J end by 3 bases, with 16 bases between. CDR3 residues: CASRTGGAPNEKLFF. Here the CDR3 DNA reads TGCGCCAGCCGCACTGGAGGAGCACCTAATGAAAAACTGTTTTTT.

The CDR3 nucleotides are TGCGCCAGCAGCCCGGGACAGGATGAGCAGCCCCAGCATTTT. It is translated as CASSPGQDEQPQHF. This rearrangement joins TRBV5-1 to TRBJ1-5; 8 bases map to TRBD1. The CDR3 sequence is 14 residues long. Germline V gene sequence: CDR1 SGHRS, CDR2 YFSETQ. Unmatched junction bases numbered 7, after V lost 4 bases and J lost 7 bases.

In its sample, this clone was seen a few times. The chain has TRBV6-4 and TRBJ2-3; 8 bases match TRBD2. Germline values: CDR1 MRHNA, CDR2 SNTAGT. The CDR3 spans 15 residues. The J segment lost 3 bases and the V segment lost 2 bases, leaving 4 bases of the junction unmatched. This CDR3 reads CASSDRASGTDTQYF. The CDR3 DNA reads TGTGCCAGCAGTGACAGGGCTAGCGGGACAGATACGCAGTATTTT.